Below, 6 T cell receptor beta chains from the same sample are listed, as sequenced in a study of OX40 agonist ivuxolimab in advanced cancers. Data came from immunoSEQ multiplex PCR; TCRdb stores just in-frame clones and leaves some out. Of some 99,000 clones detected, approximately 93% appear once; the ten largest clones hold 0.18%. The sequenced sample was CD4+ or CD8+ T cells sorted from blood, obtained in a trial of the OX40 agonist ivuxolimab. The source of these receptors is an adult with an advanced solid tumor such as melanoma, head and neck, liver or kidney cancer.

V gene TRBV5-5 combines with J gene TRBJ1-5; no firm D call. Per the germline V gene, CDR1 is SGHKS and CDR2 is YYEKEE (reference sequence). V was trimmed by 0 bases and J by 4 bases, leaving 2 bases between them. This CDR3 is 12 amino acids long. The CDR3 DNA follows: TGTGCCAGCAGCTTGGGGAATCAGCCCCAGCATTTT. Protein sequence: CASSLGNQPQHF. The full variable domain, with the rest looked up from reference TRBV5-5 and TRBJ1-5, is DAGVTQSPTHLIKTRGQQVTLRCSPISGHKSVSWYQQVLGQGPQFIFQYYEKEERGRGNFPDRFSARQFPNYSSELNVNALLLGDSALYLCASSLGNQPQHFGDGTRLSIL.

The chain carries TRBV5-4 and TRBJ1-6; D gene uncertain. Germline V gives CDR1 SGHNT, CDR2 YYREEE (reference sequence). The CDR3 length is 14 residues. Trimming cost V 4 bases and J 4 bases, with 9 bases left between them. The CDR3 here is CASSKRQYNSPLHF. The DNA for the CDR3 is TGTGCCAGCAGCAAGAGACAATATAATTCACCCCTCCACTTT.

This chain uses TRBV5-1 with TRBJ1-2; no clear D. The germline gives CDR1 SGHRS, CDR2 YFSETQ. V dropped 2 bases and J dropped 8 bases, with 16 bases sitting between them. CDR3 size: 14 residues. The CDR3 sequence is CASSFLGHFDGYTF. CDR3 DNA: TGCGCCAGCAGCTTTCTAGGGCATTTCGACGGCTACACCTTC. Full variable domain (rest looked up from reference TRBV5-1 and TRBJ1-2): KAGVTQTPRYLIKTRGQQVTLSCSPISGHRSVSWYQQTPGQGLQFLFEYFSETQRNKGNFPGRFSGRQFSNSRSEMNVSTLELGDSALYLCASSFLGHFDGYTFGSGTRLTVV.

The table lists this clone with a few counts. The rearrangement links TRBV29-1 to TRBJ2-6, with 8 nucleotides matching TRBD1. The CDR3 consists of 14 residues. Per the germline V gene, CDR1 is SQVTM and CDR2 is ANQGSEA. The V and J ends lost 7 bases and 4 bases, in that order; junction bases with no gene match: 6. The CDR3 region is CSARTGSGANVLTF. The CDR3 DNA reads TGCAGCGCCCGGACAGGGTCCGGGGCCAACGTCCTGACTTTC.

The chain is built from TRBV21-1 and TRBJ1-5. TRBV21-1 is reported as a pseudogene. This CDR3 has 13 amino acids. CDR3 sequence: CASSKGRNQPQHF. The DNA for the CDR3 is TGTGCCAGCAGCAAGGGTCGCAATCAGCCCCAGCATTTT.

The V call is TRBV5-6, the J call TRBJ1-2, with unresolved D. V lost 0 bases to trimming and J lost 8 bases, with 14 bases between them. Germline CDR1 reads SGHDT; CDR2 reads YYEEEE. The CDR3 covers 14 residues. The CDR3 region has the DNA TGTGCCAGCAGCTTGGTGGCGGGAAGCAGAGGCTACACCTTC. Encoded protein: CASSLVAGSRGYTF.